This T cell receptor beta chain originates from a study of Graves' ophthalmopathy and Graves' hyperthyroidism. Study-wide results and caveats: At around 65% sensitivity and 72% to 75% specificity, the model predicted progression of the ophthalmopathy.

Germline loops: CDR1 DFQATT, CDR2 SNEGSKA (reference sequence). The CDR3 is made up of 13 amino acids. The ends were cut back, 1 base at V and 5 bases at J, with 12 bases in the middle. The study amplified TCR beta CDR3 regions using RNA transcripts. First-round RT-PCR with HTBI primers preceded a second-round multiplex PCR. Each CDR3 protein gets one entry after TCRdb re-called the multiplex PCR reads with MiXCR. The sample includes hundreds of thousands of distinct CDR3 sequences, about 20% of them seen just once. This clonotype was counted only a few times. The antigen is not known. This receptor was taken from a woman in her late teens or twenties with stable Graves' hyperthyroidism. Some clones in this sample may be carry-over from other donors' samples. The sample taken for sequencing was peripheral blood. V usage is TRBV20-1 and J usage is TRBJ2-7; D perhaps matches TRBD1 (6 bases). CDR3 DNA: TGCAGTGCTAGAGGTGGGGGCGAAAACGAGCAGTACTTC. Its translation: CSARGGGENEQYF.